The 16 T cell receptor beta chains below all came from one sample that was sequenced in a study of cytomegalovirus exposure and HLA in healthy donors. The PCR was carried out with 60 Vbeta primers and 13 Jbeta primers. Profiled with immunoSEQ multiplex PCR; TCRdb holds only in-frame clones, not every one. This sample yields about 130,000 clones, of which under 80% are seen a single time; 4% belongs to the top ten. Sample: PBMCs. The receptor set was obtained from a man aged 40-49 years in good health and CMV-seropositive.

This clone was recorded a few times. The gene calls are TRBV19 and TRBJ2-7, with D uncertain. The CDR3 is made up of 13 amino acids. Trimming shortened V by 6 bases and J by 4 bases, and 13 bases separated the two germline ends. Germline lookup yields CDR1 LNHDA and CDR2 SQIVND (reference sequence). This chain's CDR3 is CASRLRPGYEQYF. The CDR3 bases are TGTGCCAGTAGGCTTCGTCCGGGTTACGAGCAGTACTTC.

The chain is built from TRBV2 and TRBJ2-7, with TRBD2 as a possible D gene (5 bases). This CDR3 comprises 13 residues. V was trimmed by 4 bases and J by 3 bases, leaving 10 bases between them. CDR1 SNHLY and CDR2 FYNNEI come from the germline V gene. Written as DNA, the CDR3 is TGTGCCAGCAGTGGACCGGGATACTACGAGCAGTACTTC. Its translation is CASSGPGYYEQYF.

In this sample, this clone turned up a few times. The rearrangement uses TRBV7-9 and TRBJ1-2, with TRBD1 matching over 8 bases. Unmatched junction bases numbered 9, after V lost 5 bases and J lost 4 bases. The CDR3 is 15 residues long. Germline V gene lookup returns CDR1 SEHNR and CDR2 FQNEAQ (reference sequence). CDR3 DNA sequence: TGTGCCAGCAGCACAAGACAGGGGCAAACCTATGGCTACACCTTC. Translated: CASSTRQGQTYGYTF.

This clone has a handful of counts. This sequence joins TRBV5-1 and TRBJ2-2, with D tentatively TRBD1 (5 bases). From germline, CDR1 is SGHRS and CDR2 YFSETQ. V was clipped by 3 bases and J by 7 bases, with 13 bases between them. The CDR3 covers 14 residues. CDR3 sequence: CASSWGPQGGELFF. The CDR3 DNA reads TGCGCCAGCAGCTGGGGCCCCCAGGGCGGGGAGCTGTTTTTT.

This clone was picked up one time. The chain couples TRBV6-1 to TRBJ2-7; unclear D gene. Trimming stripped 1 base from V and 0 bases from J, with 10 bases between. This CDR3 spans 15 amino acids. Germline V gene sequence: CDR1 MNHNS, CDR2 SASEGT. The CDR3 reads CASSEVRSSSYEQYF. The CDR3 DNA reads as TGTGCCAGCAGTGAAGTGAGGTCGAGCTCCTACGAGCAGTACTTC.

The chain has TRBV7-2 and TRBJ2-7; TRBD2 matches 8 bases. Germline V gives CDR1 SGHTA, CDR2 FQGNSA. The CDR3 has 14 amino acids. J gave up 5 bases and V 3 bases, and 6 bases lay outside the gene matches. The CDR3 DNA reads as TGTGCCAGCAGCTTCGGGACTAGAGCAAACGAGCAGTACTTC. Translating it yields CASSFGTRANEQYF. Full variable domain (remainder filled in from reference TRBV7-2 and TRBJ2-7): GAGVSQSPSNKVTEKGKDVELRCDPISGHTALYWYRQSLGQGLEFLIYFQGNSAPDKSGLPSDRFSAERTGGSVSTLTIQRTQQEDSAVYLCASSFGTRANEQYFGPGTRLTVT.

The chain employs TRBV27 and TRBJ1-1, with TRBD1 matching over 10 bases. The CDR3 contains 16 residues. Germline loops: CDR1 MNHEY, CDR2 SMNVEV (reference sequence). The ends lost 0 bases at V and 1 base at J; junction bases unmatched: 2. The CDR3 region has the DNA TGTGCCAGCAGTTTATCTCGACAGGGGGCGAACACTGAAGCTTTCTTT. Amino acid sequence: CASSLSRQGANTEAFF.

The V and J genes are TRBV19 and TRBJ2-3, with D maybe TRBD1 (6 bases). The CDR3 totals 11 residues. Germline V gene data show CDR1 as LNHDA and CDR2 as SQIVND (reference sequence). With 7 bases removed from V and 7 bases from J, the gap between germline ends came to 9 bases. CDR3 nucleotides: TGTGCCAGTAAGGGGGTAAATACGCAGTATTTT. Translation: CASKGVNTQYF.

This clone has only one observation. The rearrangement links TRBV7-3 to TRBJ2-1; 7 bases agree with TRBD2. This CDR3 is 16 amino acids long. Germline V CDR1 and CDR2: SGHTA, FQGTGA. J was trimmed by 0 bases and V by 7 bases; bases with no gene match: 9. This CDR3 is CASTFNGRSSYNEQFF. The CDR3 coding sequence is TGTGCCAGCACCTTTAACGGGAGGAGCTCCTACAATGAGCAGTTCTTC.

This chain links TRBV19 with TRBJ1-1, with D hard to call. Between the trimmed V and J ends, which lost 7 bases and 0 bases, there was a span of 12 bases. The germline V gene has CDR1 LNHDA and CDR2 SQIVND (reference sequence). CDR3 length: 14 residues. In nucleotides, the CDR3 is TGTGCCAGTACCCGGGTAGCGTTGAACACTGAAGCTTTCTTT. Its translation is CASTRVALNTEAFF.

This chain joins TRBV16 and TRBJ2-1; D possibly corresponds to TRBD2 (7 bases). V dropped 4 bases and J dropped 4 bases, with 17 bases sitting between them. The length of the CDR3 is 16 residues. Germline V CDR1 and CDR2: KGHSY, FQNENV. The CDR3 region has the DNA TGTGCCAGCAGCCCCACAGGGAGCGGGACTTACAATGAGCAGTTCTTC. Translating gives CASSPTGSGTYNEQFF.

This clone was counted a single time. The chain is built from TRBV27 and TRBJ1-1; TRBD1 agrees at 7 bases. CDR3 length: 12 amino acids. J was trimmed by 4 bases and V by 5 bases; bases with no gene match: 1. Germline V CDR1 and CDR2: MNHEY, SMNVEV (reference sequence). CDR3: CASSKGATEAFF. CDR3 DNA sequence: TGTGCCAGCAGTAAGGGGGCCACTGAAGCTTTCTTT.

This clone is a singleton in its sample. V is TRBV19 and J is TRBJ1-2; TRBD1 aligns across 11 bases. Germline V gene data show CDR1 as LNHDA and CDR2 as SQIVND (reference sequence). The CDR3 is 13 residues long. Unmatched junction bases numbered 6, after V lost 5 bases and J lost 10 bases. DNA of the CDR3: TGTGCCAGTAGTCCCGGGACAGGGGGAGTCTACACCTTC. As protein: CASSPGTGGVYTF.

The chain is built from TRBV4-3 and TRBJ2-7; 8 bases are shared with TRBD2. The J segment lost 4 bases and the V segment lost 0 bases, leaving 2 bases of the junction unmatched. Looked up from germline, CDR1 is LGHNA and CDR2 is YSLEER. The CDR3 length is 14 residues. The CDR3 DNA sequence: TGCGCCAGCAGCCAAGACCAGCGGGGGTACGAGCAGTACTTC. Translated, it gives CASSQDQRGYEQYF.

V and J are TRBV9 and TRBJ2-6; 9 nucleotides line up with TRBD1. The germline CDR1 and CDR2 sequences are SGDLS and YYNGEE. The V and J ends lost 4 bases and 3 bases, in that order; junction bases with no gene match: 17. The CDR3 consists of 20 residues. The CDR3 loop reads CASSPNPWWDRVRGANVLTF. CDR3 nucleotides: TGTGCCAGCAGCCCCAACCCGTGGTGGGACAGGGTACGTGGGGCCAACGTCCTGACTTTC.

The V call is TRBV27, the J call TRBJ1-1; possible D gene TRBD1, 5 bases. Per germline, CDR1 MNHEY and CDR2 SMNVEV (reference sequence). Trimming took off 6 bases at V and 1 base at J, with 15 bases between the two ends. This CDR3 is built from 15 residues. CDR3 in DNA: TGTGCCAGCAGGCCTAGGACATCAGAGAACACTGAAGCTTTCTTT. This encodes CASRPRTSENTEAFF.